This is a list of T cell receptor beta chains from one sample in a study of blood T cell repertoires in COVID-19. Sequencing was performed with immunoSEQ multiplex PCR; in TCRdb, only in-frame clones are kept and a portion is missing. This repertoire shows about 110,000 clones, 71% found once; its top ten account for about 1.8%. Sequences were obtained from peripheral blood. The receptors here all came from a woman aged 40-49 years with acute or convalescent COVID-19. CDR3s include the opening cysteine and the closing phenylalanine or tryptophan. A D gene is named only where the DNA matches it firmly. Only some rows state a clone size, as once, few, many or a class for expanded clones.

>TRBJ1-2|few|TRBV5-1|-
TGCGCCAGCAGCTTGGAGTCGGGGGGCTACACCTTC
CASSLESGGYTF
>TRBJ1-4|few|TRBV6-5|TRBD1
TGTGCCAGCAGCCTGGACAGGCTGGGAGAAAAACTGTTTTTT
CASSLDRLGEKLFF
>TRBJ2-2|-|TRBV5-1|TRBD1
TGCGCCAGCAGCTCGACAGGGTCGAACACCGGGGAGCTGTTTTTT
CASSSTGSNTGELFF
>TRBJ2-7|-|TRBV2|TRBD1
TGTGCCAGCAAGGACCCTGGACAGGTTTACTACGAGCAGTACTTC
CASKDPGQVYYEQYF
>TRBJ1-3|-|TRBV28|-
TGTGCCAGCAGTTCCCAGGGCCACACCATATATTTT
CASSSQGHTIYF
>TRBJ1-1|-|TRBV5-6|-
TGTGCCAGCAGCTTGGGTCAGGGCTTGGGCACTGAAGCTTTCTTT
CASSLGQGLGTEAFF
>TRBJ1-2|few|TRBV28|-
TGTGCCAGCAGACTAGACAGGTATCCCTATTCTAACTATGGCTACACCTTC
CASRLDRYPYSNYGYTF
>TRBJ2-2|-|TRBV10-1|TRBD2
TGCGCCAGCAGTGAGTCGCGTGGACTAGCGGGGGTGGTCGGGGAGCTGTTTTTT
CASSESRGLAGVVGELFF
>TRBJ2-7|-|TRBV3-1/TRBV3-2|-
TGTGCCAGCAGCCACAATTTCGAGGCCAACGAGCAGTACTTC
CASSHNFEANEQYF
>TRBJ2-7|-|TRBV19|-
TGTGCCAGTAGCCGGGACTTTAGCTCCTACGAGCAGTACTTC
CASSRDFSSYEQYF
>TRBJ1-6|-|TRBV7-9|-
TGTGCCAGCAGCTTACCGCGTAGGGGAGGTGATAATTCACCCCTCCACTTT
CASSLPRRGGDNSPLHF
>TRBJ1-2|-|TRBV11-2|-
TGTGCCAGCAGCTTGGCTCCAAACTATGGCTACACCTTC
CASSLAPNYGYTF
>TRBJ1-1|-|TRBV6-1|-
TGTGCCAGCAGTGACCTCTCCTACAGTGAAGCTTTCTTT
CASSDLSYSEAFF
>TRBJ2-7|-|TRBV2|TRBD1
TGTGCCAGCAGTGCCGCCAGGGGGAATTGGAACGAGCAGTACTTC
CASSAARGNWNEQYF
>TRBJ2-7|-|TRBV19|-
TGTGCCAGTAGCCGTCCGGGACACTCCTACGAGCAGTACTTC
CASSRPGHSYEQYF
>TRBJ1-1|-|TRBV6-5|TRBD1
TGTGCCAGCAGGGCCAGACAGGGTGAAGCTTTCTTT
CASRARQGEAFF
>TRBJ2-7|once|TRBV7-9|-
TGTGCCAGCAGCTTAGCGGGCAGCTACGAGCAGTACTTC
CASSLAGSYEQYF
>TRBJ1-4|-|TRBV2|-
TGTGCCAGCAGAGGGGACTTGGGGACTAATGAAAAACTGTTTTTT
CASRGDLGTNEKLFF
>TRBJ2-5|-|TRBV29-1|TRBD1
TGCAGCGTTGAACCGGACAGGGGCACAGAGACCCAGTACTTC
CSVEPDRGTETQYF
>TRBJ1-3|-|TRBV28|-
TGTGCCAGCGTGGCCCACTCTGGAAACACCATATATTTT
CASVAHSGNTIYF
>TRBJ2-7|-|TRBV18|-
TGTGCCAGCTCACCGACCGGACGGGGAGAAGCTTACGAGCAGTACTTC
CASSPTGRGEAYEQYF
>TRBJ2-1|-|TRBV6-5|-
TGTGCCAGCAGTTCCTCAGGGGGGGATTACAATGAGCAGTTCTTC
CASSSSGGDYNEQFF
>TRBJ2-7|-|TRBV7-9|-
TGTGCCAGCAGCCTAACCGACGAGCAGTACTTC
CASSLTDEQYF
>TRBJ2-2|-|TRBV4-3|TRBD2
TGCGCCAGCAGCCAAGATTTTCTAGCGGGGCTGGCCGGGGAGCTGTTTTTT
CASSQDFLAGLAGELFF
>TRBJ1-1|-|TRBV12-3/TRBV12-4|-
TGTGCCAGCAGTTTAGGTTCAGGGAATCGGGCTTTCTTT
CASSLGSGNRAFF
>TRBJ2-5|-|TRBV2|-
TGTGCCAGCAGTGAACGGAGAGAGGAGACCCAGTACTTC
CASSERREETQYF
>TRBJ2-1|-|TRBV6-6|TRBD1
TGTGCCAGCAGCTCCTCCGGGACAGGTGGAGGTGAGCAGTTCTTC
CASSSSGTGGGEQFF
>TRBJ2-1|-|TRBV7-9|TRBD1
TGTGCCAGCAGCTGGACAGGTGGGAATGAGCAGTTCTTC
CASSWTGGNEQFF
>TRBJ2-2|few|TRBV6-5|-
TGTGCCAGCAGTTACGGACAAAGTCCCACCGGGGAGCTGTTTTTT
CASSYGQSPTGELFF
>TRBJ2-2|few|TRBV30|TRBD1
TGTGCCTGGAGTGTGGGGGACAGGGACTCCGGGGAGCTGTTTTTT
CAWSVGDRDSGELFF
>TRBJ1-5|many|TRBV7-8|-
TGTGCCAGCAGCTTAGCGCATTCGGCAGGGAATCAGCCCCAGCATTTT
CASSLAHSAGNQPQHF
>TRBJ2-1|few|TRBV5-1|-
TGCGCCAGCAGCTTGTTCGGGGGCTCCTACAATGAGCAGTTCTTC
CASSLFGGSYNEQFF
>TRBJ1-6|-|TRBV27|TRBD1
TGTGCCAGCAGTTTAGCAGGGGGTAATTCACCCCTCCACTTT
CASSLAGGNSPLHF
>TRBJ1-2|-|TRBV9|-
TGTGCCAGCAGCGTAGGGACAGTCGGTAGTTATGGCTACACCTTC
CASSVGTVGSYGYTF
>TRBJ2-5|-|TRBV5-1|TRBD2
TGCGCCAGCAGCTCAAATAGCGGGGCGACCCAAGAGACCCAGTACTTC
CASSSNSGATQETQYF
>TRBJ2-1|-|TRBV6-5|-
TGTGCCAGCAGTTACTCCACCACACAAGAAAATGAGCAGTTCTTC
CASSYSTTQENEQFF
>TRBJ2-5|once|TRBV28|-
TGTGCCAGCAGTTTGGCGGGGCGAATACAAGAGACCCAGTACTTC
CASSLAGRIQETQYF
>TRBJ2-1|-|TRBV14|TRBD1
TGTGCCAGCAGCAACCCACAGGGGTCCTCCTACAATGAGCAGTTCTTC
CASSNPQGSSYNEQFF
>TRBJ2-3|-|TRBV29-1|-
TGCAGCGCCCTAAAGCTTGGGGAGAGGGATACGCAGTATTTT
CSALKLGERDTQYF
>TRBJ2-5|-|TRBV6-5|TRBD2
TGTGCCAGCACGGGTGGAGCGGGGGGGTCCGGGACCCAGTACTTC
CASTGGAGGSGTQYF
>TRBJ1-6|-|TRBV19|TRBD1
TGTGCCAGTAGAGGGACAGGGGGTCGTTCACCCCTCCACTTT
CASRGTGGRSPLHF
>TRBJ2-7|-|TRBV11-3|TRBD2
TGTGCCAGCAGCTTAGGGGCTAGCGGGGGGGACTACGAGCAGTACTTC
CASSLGASGGDYEQYF
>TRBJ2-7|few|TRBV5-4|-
TGTGCCAGCAGTTCGGAGGGCGAGCAGTACTTC
CASSSEGEQYF
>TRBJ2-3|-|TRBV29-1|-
TGCAGCGTTGCACAGGGCACAGATACGCAGTATTTT
CSVAQGTDTQYF
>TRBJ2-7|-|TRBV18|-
TGTGCCAGCTCACCACGGGCCTCCTACGAGCAGTACTTC
CASSPRASYEQYF
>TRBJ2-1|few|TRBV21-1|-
TGTGCCAGCAGCAAAGTATTTGAGCAGTTCTTC
CASSKVFEQFF
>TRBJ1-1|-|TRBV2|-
TGTGCCAGCAATTCTCCTCCGACAGGGAACACTGAAGCTTTCTTT
CASNSPPTGNTEAFF
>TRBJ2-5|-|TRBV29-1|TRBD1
TGCAGCGTTGAAGGTCAGGGGGCCGGTGAGACCCAGTACTTC
CSVEGQGAGETQYF
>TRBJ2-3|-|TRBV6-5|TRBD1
TGTGCCAGCAAAGGGACAGGATTCCCTACAGATACGCAGTATTTT
CASKGTGFPTDTQYF
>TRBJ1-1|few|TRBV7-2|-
TGTGCCAGCAGCTTATTTCACGGGATGAACACTGAAGCTTTCTTT
CASSLFHGMNTEAFF